The clone carrying this TCR beta chain was counted between two and nine times. A read error may produce the germline difference seen at one junction end. The TCR beta CDR3 regions underwent amplification using RNA transcripts as the source. A first-round RT-PCR of the TCR CDR3 used the HTBI primer set. TCRdb independently ran MiXCR on the multiplex PCR reads; one entry per CDR3 protein. The repertoire holds a few hundred thousand distinct CDR3 sequences, with about 14% as singletons. CDR1 is LGHDT, CDR2 YNNKEL, per germline (reference sequence). The CDR3 contains 15 residues. This specimen belongs to a study of T cells in Graves' hyperthyroidism and ophthalmopathy. The wider study: The blood sample was taken at first diagnosis, before treatment began.

This clonotype was obtained from a woman in her thirties or forties with Graves' hyperthyroidism. The specimen sequenced was blood. The chain recombines TRBV3-1 with TRBJ2-7; no definite D call. CDR3 bases: TGTGCCAGCAGCCAAGGAATCGTAGGCAACTACGAGCGGTACTTC. Translation: CASSQGIVGNYERYF.